This entry features one T cell receptor (beta chain) sequence. This sample was included in a study of blood T cell repertoires in COVID-19. The CDR3 has 15 amino acids. Germline loops: CDR1 SGHTA, CDR2 FQGNSA. The trim removed 5 bases at V and 2 bases at J, leaving 5 bases unmatched. Assay used: immunoSEQ multiplex PCR; TCRdb lists only in-frame clones, some missing. Among about 70,000 clones listed, approximately 80% were seen once. This TCR was sampled from a woman older than 75 with active or convalescent COVID-19. The sequencing input was peripheral blood. The chain couples TRBV7-2 to TRBJ2-7; 11 nucleotides agree with TRBD2. As DNA, the CDR3 is TGTGCCAGCAGCAAACTAGCGGGAGATCCCTACGAGCAGTACTTC. Translated, it gives CASSKLAGDPYEQYF. Full variable domain (rest looked up from reference TRBV7-2 and TRBJ2-7): GAGVSQSPSNKVTEKGKDVELRCDPISGHTALYWYRQSLGQGLEFLIYFQGNSAPDKSGLPSDRFSAERTGGSVSTLTIQRTQQEDSAVYLCASSKLAGDPYEQYFGPGTRLTVT.